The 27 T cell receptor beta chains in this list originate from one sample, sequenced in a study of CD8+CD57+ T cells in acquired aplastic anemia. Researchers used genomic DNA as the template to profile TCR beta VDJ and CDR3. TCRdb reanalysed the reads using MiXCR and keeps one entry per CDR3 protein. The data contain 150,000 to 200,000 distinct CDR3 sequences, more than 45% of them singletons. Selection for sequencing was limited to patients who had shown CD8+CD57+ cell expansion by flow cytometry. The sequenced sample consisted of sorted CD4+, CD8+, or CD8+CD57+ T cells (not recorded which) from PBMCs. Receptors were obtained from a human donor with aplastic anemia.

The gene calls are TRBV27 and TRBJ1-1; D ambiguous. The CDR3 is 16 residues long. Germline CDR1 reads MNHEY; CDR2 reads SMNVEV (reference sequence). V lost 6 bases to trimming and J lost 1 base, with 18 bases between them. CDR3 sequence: CASSLALQYPNTEAFF. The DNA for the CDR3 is TGTGCCAGCAGCTTAGCATTACAGTACCCGAACACTGAAGCTTTCTTT.

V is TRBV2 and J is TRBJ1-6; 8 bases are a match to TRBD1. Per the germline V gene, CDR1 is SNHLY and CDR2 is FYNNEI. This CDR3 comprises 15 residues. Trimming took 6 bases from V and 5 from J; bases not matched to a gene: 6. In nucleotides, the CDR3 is TGTGCCAGCAGCGCCGGACAGGGCGATAATTCACCCCTCCACTTT. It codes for CASSAGQGDNSPLHF.

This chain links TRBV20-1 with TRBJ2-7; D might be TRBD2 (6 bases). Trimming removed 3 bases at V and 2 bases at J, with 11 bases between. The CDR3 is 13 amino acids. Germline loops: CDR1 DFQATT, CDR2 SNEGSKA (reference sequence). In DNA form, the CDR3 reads TGCAGTGCTAGCGGGAGAGGGACCTACGAGCAGTACTTC. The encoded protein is CSASGRGTYEQYF.

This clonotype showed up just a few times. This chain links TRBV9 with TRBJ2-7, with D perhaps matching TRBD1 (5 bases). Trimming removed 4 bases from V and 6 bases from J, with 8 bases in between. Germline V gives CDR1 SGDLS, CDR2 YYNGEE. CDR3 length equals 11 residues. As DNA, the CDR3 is TGTGCCAGCAGCAGCCAGGGCGAGCAGTACTTC. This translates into CASSSQGEQYF.

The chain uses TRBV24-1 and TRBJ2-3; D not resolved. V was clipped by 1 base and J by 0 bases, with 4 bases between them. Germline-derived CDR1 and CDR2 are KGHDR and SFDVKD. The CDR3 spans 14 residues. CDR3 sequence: CATSDLRSTDTQYF. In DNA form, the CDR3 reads TGTGCCACCAGTGATTTACGTAGCACAGATACGCAGTATTTT.

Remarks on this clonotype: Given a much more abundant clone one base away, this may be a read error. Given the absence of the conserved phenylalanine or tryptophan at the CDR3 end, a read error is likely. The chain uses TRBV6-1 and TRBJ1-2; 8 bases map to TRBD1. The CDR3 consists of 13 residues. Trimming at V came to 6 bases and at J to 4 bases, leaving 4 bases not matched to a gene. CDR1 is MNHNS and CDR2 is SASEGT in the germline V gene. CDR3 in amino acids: CASSPGQAYGYTL. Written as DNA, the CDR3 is TGTGCCAGCAGCCCGGGACAGGCCTATGGCTACACCCTC.

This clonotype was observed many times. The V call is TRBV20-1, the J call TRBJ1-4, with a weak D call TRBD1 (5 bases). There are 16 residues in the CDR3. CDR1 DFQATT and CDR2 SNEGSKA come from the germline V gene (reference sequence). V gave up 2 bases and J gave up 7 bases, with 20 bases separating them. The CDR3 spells CSARLPFGTTVEKLFF. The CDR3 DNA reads TGCAGTGCTAGATTACCCTTCGGGACCACCGTTGAAAAACTGTTTTTT.

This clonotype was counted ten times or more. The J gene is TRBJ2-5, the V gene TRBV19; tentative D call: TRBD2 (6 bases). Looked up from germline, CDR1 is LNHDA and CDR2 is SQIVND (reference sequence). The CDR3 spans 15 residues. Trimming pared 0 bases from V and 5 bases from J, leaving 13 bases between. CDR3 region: CASSIEGSSGETQYF. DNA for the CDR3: TGTGCCAGTAGTATAGAAGGTTCGAGCGGGGAGACCCAGTACTTC.

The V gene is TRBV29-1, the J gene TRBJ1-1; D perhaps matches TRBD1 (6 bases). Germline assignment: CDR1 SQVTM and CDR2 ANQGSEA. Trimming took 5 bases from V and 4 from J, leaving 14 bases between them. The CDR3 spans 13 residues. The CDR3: CSVQAQGSTEAFF. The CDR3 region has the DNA TGCAGCGTTCAAGCACAGGGATCCACTGAAGCTTTCTTT.

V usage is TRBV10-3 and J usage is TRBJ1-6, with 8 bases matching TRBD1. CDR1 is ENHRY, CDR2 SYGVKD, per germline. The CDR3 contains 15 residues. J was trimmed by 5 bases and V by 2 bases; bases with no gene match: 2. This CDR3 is CAISEQDRDNSPLHF. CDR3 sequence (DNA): TGTGCCATCAGTGAGCAGGACAGGGATAATTCACCCCTCCACTTT.

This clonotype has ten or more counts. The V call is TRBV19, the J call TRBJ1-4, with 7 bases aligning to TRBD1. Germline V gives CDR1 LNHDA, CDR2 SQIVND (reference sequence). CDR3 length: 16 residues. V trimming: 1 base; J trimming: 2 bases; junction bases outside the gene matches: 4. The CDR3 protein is CASSIGQGGTNEKLFF. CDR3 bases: TGTGCCAGTAGTATAGGGCAGGGGGGGACTAATGAAAAACTGTTTTTT. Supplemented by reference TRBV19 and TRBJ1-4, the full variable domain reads DGGITQSPKYLFRKEGQNVTLSCEQNLNHDAMYWYRQDPGQGLRLIYYSQIVNDFQKGDIAEGYSVSREKKESFPLTVTSAQKNPTAFYLCASSIGQGGTNEKLFFGSGTQLSVL.

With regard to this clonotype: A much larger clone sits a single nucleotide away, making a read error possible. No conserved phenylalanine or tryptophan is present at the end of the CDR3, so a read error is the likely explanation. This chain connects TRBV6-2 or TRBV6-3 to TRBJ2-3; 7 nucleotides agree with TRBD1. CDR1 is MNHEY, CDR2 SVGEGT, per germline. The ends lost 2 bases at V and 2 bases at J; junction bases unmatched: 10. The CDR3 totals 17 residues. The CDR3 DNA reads TGTGCCAGCAGTTACGACAGGGCCCAAATCTCCACAGATACGCAGTATCTT. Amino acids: CASSYDRAQISTDTQYL.

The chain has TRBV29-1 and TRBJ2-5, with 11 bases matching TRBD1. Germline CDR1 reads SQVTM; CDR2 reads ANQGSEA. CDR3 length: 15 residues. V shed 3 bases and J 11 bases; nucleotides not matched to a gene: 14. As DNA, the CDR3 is TGCAGCGTTGATCGGCCCGGGACAGGGGGAAAAGTGCAGTACTTC. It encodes CSVDRPGTGGKVQYF.

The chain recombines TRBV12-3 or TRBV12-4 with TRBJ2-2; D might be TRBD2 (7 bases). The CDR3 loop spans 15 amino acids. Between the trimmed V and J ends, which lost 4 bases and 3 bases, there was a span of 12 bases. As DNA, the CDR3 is TGTGCCAGCAGTTCCAGGGGAGGGGACACCGGGGAGCTGTTTTTT. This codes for CASSSRGGDTGELFF.

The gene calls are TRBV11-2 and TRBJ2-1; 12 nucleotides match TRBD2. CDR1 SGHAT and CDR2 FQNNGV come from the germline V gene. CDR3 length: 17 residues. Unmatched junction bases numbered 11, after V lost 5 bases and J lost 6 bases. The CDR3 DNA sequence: TGTGCCAGCAGCAGAGGGGAGGCTAGCGGGAGGGCCAATGAGCAGTTCTTC. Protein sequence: CASSRGEASGRANEQFF.

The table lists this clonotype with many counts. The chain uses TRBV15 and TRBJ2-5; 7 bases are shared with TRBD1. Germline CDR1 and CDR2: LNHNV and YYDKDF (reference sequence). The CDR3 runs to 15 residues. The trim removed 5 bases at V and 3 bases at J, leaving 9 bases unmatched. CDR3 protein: CATSGRDSKKETQYF. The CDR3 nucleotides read TGTGCCACCAGCGGCCGGGACAGCAAAAAAGAGACCCAGTACTTC. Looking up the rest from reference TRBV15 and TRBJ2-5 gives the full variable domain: DAMVIQNPRYQVTQFGKPVTLSCSQTLNHNVMYWYQQKSSQAPKLLFHYYDKDFNNEADTPDNFQSRRPNTSFCFLDIRSPGLGDTAMYLCATSGRDSKKETQYFGPGTRLLVL.

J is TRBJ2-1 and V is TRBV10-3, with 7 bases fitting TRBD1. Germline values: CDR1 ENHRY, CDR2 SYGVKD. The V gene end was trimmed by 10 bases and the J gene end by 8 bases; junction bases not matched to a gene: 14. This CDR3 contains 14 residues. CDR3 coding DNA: TGTGCCAGCAGGCCAGGGGGAAATTTCGATGAGCAGTTCTTC. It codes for CASRPGGNFDEQFF.

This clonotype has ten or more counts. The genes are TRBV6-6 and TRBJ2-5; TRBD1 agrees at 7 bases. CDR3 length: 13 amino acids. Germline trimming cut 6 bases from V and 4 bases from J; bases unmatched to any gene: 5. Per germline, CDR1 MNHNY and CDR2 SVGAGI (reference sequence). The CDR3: CASRKGAGETQYF. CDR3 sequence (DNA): TGTGCCAGCAGAAAGGGGGCGGGAGAGACCCAGTACTTC.

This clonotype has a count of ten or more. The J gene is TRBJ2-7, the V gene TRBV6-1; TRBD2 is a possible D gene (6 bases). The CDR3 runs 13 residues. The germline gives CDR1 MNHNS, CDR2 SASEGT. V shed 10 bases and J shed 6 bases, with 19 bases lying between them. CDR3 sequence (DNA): TGTGCCACCTCGGACGGGGGTTCGTCCGAGCAGTACGTC. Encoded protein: CATSDGGSSEQYV.

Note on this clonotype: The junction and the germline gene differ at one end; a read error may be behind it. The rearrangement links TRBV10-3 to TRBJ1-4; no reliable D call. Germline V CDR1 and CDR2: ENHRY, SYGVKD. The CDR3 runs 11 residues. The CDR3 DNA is TGTGCCTTCAGTGAAGATCGTTGGCTGTTTTTT. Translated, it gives CAFSEDRWLFF.

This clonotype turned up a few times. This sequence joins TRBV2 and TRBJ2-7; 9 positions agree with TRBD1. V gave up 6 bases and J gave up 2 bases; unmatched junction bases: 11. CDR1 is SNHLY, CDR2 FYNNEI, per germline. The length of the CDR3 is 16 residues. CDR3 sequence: CASSRVGTGIPYEQYF. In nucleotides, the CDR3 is TGTGCCAGCAGCCGTGTTGGGACAGGGATTCCCTACGAGCAGTACTTC.

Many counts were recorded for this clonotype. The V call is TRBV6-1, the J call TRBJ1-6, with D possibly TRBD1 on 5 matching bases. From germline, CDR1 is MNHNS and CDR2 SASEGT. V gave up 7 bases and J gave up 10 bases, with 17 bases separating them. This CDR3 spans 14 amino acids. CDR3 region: CASNQPGRGSPLHF. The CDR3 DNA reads TGTGCCAGCAATCAACCGGGACGGGGGTCACCCCTCCACTTT.

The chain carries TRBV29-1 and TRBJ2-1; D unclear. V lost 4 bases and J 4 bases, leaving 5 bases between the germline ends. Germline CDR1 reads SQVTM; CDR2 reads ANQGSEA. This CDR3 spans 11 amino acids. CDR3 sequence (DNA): TGCAGCGTTGTCCTATACAATGAGCAGTTCTTC. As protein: CSVVLYNEQFF.

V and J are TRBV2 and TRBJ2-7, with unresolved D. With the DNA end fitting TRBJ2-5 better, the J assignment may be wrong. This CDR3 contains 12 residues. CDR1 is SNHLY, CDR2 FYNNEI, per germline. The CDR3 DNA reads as TGTGCCAGCAGTGAAGCAGTAGAGACCCAGTACTTC. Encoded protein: CASSEAVETQYF.

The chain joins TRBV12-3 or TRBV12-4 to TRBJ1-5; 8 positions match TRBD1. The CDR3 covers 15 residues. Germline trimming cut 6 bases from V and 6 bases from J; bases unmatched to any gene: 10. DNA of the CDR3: TGTGCCAGCAGCCCCCGGACAGGGAGGGCTCAGCCCCAGCATTTT. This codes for CASSPRTGRAQPQHF.

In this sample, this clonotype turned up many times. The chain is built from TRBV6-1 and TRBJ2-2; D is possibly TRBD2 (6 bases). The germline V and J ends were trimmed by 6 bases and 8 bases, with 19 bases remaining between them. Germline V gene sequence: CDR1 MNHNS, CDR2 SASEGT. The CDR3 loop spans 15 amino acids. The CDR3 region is CASSSLASREGELFF. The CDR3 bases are TGTGCCAGCAGCAGCCTAGCGAGTCGTGAAGGGGAGCTGTTTTTT.

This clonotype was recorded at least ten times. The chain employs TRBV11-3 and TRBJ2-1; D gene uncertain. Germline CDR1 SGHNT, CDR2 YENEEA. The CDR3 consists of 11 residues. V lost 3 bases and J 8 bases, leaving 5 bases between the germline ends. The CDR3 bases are TGTGCCAGCAGCTTGTGGGATGAGCAGTTCTTC. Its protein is CASSLWDEQFF.